This entry describes one TCR beta chain. What it recognizes is unknown. These data belong to a study of T-cell memory formation after mild COVID-19. Trimming stripped 6 bases from V and 10 bases from J, with 13 bases between. Germline values: CDR1 DFQATT, CDR2 SNEGSKA (reference sequence). The CDR3 has 11 residues. 5'RACE with constant-segment primers yielded barcoded, UMI-tagged TCR alpha and TCR beta cDNA libraries. In TCRdb, the 5' RACE reads were re-called with MiXCR into one record per CDR3 protein. The repertoire holds about 350,000 distinct CDR3 sequences, with 20% as singletons. Study-wide points: A subset of responding clones appeared in pre-infection memory, suggesting cross-reactive memory joined. The study found contracting CD4+ clones mainly in CM and EM and contracting CD8+ clones in EMRA.

This clonotype was sampled from a man aged 18 to 29 who had mild COVID-19 (a few samples of this study predate the infection). Cell type and time point are not known. The rearrangement joins TRBV20-1 to TRBJ2-1; the D is unclear. The sample was PBMCs or a T cell subset sorted from them (not recorded which). CDR3 residues: CSASAIIEQFF. CDR3 coding DNA: TGCAGTGCCTCCGCAATTATAGAGCAGTTCTTC.